These T cell receptor beta chains were read from a single sample in a study of T cell responses to AZD1222 COVID-19 vaccine. The data were produced by immunoSEQ multiplex PCR, yet TCRdb's version contains in-frame clones alone and is incomplete. The sample carries over 110,000 clones, roughly 93% recorded once. The material sequenced was peripheral blood, taken after recovery from COVID-19. These receptors were taken from an adult who had recovered from COVID-19. CDR3s include the opening cysteine and the closing phenylalanine or tryptophan. A D gene is named only where the DNA matches it firmly. Expanded clones get a size class; other rows say once, few or many, or leave the size out.

d_gene	v_gene	j_gene	abundance	CDR3aa	CDR3nt
TRBD1	TRBV28	TRBJ2-7	once	CASNPPGTAYEQYF	TGTGCCAGCAATCCCCCCGGGACAGCCTACGAGCAGTACTTC
TRBD1	TRBV28	TRBJ2-2	once	CASSLWGQGTGELFF	TGTGCCAGCAGTTTATGGGGACAGGGAACCGGGGAGCTGTTTTTT
.	TRBV18	TRBJ1-2	.	CASSGSASSNYGYTF	TGTGCCAGCTCAGGGTCCGCCTCATCTAACTATGGCTACACCTTC
.	TRBV29-1	TRBJ2-7	.	CSVVAGSSYEQYF	TGCAGCGTTGTAGCCGGAAGCTCCTACGAGCAGTACTTC
.	TRBV5-1	TRBJ1-1	.	CASSLYDQLGRNTEAFF	TGCGCCAGCAGCTTGTATGACCAGCTTGGGCGGAACACTGAAGCTTTCTTT
TRBD2	TRBV19	TRBJ2-1	.	CASSSGTSGVNEQFF	TGTGCCAGTAGTTCGGGGACTAGCGGGGTCAATGAGCAGTTCTTC
.	TRBV28	TRBJ1-5	.	CASSLVRSYQPQHF	TGTGCCAGCAGTTTAGTCAGGTCTTATCAGCCCCAGCATTTT
.	TRBV6-2/TRBV6-3	TRBJ1-1	.	CASSYRTNTEAFF	TGTGCCAGCAGTTACAGGACGAACACTGAAGCTTTCTTT
.	TRBV7-9	TRBJ2-7	.	CASSFGGAVYEQYF	TGTGCCAGCAGCTTTGGGGGGGCGGTCTACGAGCAGTACTTC
.	TRBV7-2	TRBJ2-1	.	CASSLEKRVFDEQFF	TGTGCCAGCAGCCTAGAAAAACGCGTTTTCGATGAGCAGTTCTTC
TRBD1	TRBV6-1	TRBJ1-5	.	CASSELVYRGGDQPQHF	TGTGCCAGCAGTGAACTCGTCTACAGGGGAGGCGATCAGCCCCAGCATTTT
TRBD2	TRBV11-2	TRBJ2-5	.	CASSSQRGQETQYF	TGTGCCAGCAGCTCCCAGCGGGGCCAAGAGACCCAGTACTTC
TRBD2	TRBV2	TRBJ2-7	.	CASSLGRLAGSYEQYF	TGTGCCAGCAGTTTGGGTCGATTAGCGGGGTCCTACGAGCAGTACTTC
.	TRBV19	TRBJ1-2	once	CASSIGGGFYGYTF	TGTGCCAGTAGTATCGGGGGGGGCTTCTATGGCTACACCTTC
.	TRBV15	TRBJ2-1	.	CATSPGLTLSYNEQFF	TGTGCCACCAGCCCCGGACTAACCCTCTCCTACAATGAGCAGTTCTTC
.	TRBV1	TRBJ1-2	.	CTSSRRGEGYTF	TGCACCAGCAGCCGACGGGGGGAAGGCTACACCTTC
.	TRBV4-2	TRBJ2-1	once	CASSQDRGGEQFF	TGTGCCAGCAGCCAAGATCGTGGCGGCGAGCAGTTCTTC
TRBD2	TRBV10-2	TRBJ2-7	.	CASSAYGDPGGEQYF	TGCGCCAGCAGTGCCTACGGTGACCCGGGGGGCGAGCAGTACTTC
.	TRBV11-3	TRBJ1-1	.	CASLSEFLDATEAFF	TGTGCCAGCCTCTCAGAATTCCTGGACGCCACTGAAGCTTTCTTT
.	TRBV11-1	TRBJ2-5	once	CASSLVGVGQETQYF	TGTGCCAGCAGCTTAGTGGGAGTTGGGCAAGAGACCCAGTACTTC
TRBD1	TRBV28	TRBJ1-4	.	CASTWGTGGAIEKLFF	TGTGCCAGCACCTGGGGGACAGGGGGCGCGATTGAAAAACTGTTTTTT
.	TRBV29-1	TRBJ2-3	.	CSVGRGTDTQYF	TGCAGCGTGGGGCGAGGCACAGATACGCAGTATTTT
.	TRBV29-1	TRBJ1-1	.	CSVALVTTDEAFF	TGCAGCGTTGCCCTGGTTACGACGGATGAAGCTTTCTTT
.	TRBV28	TRBJ1-5	.	CASSLSGGNQPQHF	TGTGCCAGCAGTTTATCAGGGGGCAATCAGCCCCAGCATTTT
.	TRBV28	TRBJ2-7	few	CASSFGYEQYF	TGTGCCAGCAGTTTCGGCTACGAGCAGTACTTC
.	TRBV12-1	TRBJ1-3	once	CASTPGGGRNTIYF	TGTGCCAGCACCCCCGGGGGGGGACGAAACACCATATATTTT
.	TRBV4-1	TRBJ2-2	.	CASSPRGLAALNTGELFF	TGCGCCAGCAGCCCCAGGGGCTTGGCGGCCCTGAACACCGGGGAGCTGTTTTTT
.	TRBV7-3	TRBJ1-1	.	CASSYTGGAEAFF	TGTGCCAGCAGCTATACAGGTGGGGCCGAAGCTTTCTTT
.	TRBV9	TRBJ2-1	.	CASSVGSDYNEQFF	TGTGCCAGCAGCGTAGGGAGCGATTACAATGAGCAGTTCTTC
TRBD1	TRBV19	TRBJ1-6	once	CASSIVRTGTADNSPLHF	TGTGCCAGTAGTATAGTTAGGACTGGGACAGCCGATAATTCACCCCTCCACTTT
TRBD2	TRBV7-3	TRBJ2-3	.	CASSSGTSRDTQYF	TGTGCCAGCAGCTCCGGGACTAGCAGGGATACGCAGTATTTT
TRBD1	TRBV19	TRBJ2-2	.	CASSDQTGGTGELFF	TGTGCCAGTAGTGACCAGACAGGGGGGACCGGGGAGCTGTTTTTT
TRBD2	TRBV11-3	TRBJ2-3	.	CASSLGLAGITDTQYF	TGTGCCAGCAGCTTAGGTCTAGCGGGGATCACAGATACGCAGTATTTT
.	TRBV5-1	TRBJ2-7	.	CASSNTGRDYEQYF	TGCGCCAGCAGCAATACAGGCAGGGACTACGAGCAGTACTTC
.	TRBV18	TRBJ1-5	.	CASSPSPYSGNQPQHF	TGTGCCAGCTCACCAAGCCCCTATAGTGGAAATCAGCCCCAGCATTTT
.	TRBV27	TRBJ2-4	.	CASSLLGAKNIQYF	TGTGCCAGCAGTTTACTGGGAGCCAAAAACATTCAGTACTTC
TRBD2	TRBV7-8	TRBJ2-7	.	CASSLTSGRAYEQYF	TGTGCCAGCAGCTTAACTAGCGGGAGGGCCTACGAGCAGTACTTC